This T cell receptor (beta chain) was sequenced for a study of blood T cell repertoires in COVID-19. On the study more broadly: The United States, Italy and Spain provided the acute and convalescent COVID-19 samples.

Authors' methods: Counts of nucleated cells, estimated from reference gene primer amplification, were obtained. Sequencing used immunoSEQ multiplex PCR; TCRdb keeps in-frame clones, though not all of them. D and trimming were read from the DNA, whereas the V and J calls and clone size are those reported in that table. The data hold 130,000 to 150,000 clones, with approximately 89% observed a single time. The CDR3 sequence is 14 residues long. Germline V lookup: CDR1 SGHRS, CDR2 YFSETQ. V was shortened by 4 bases and J by 5 bases, with 15 bases between the two germline ends. This rearrangement joins TRBV5-1 to TRBJ1-2, with D unresolved. This clonotype was sampled from a woman between 50 and 59 years old with acute or convalescent COVID-19. Sequencing was carried out using peripheral blood. The CDR3 loop is CASSENGEDYGYTF. DNA of the CDR3: TGCGCCAGCAGCGAGAACGGGGAAGATTATGGCTACACCTTC.